The next 8 T cell receptor beta chains were all read from a single sample in a study of blood T cell repertoires in COVID-19. Assay: immunoSEQ multiplex PCR; the TCRdb copy retains only in-frame clones and omits some. In the table there are nearly 350,000 clones, less than 90% of which are singletons. The specimen sequenced was PBMCs or T cells enriched from blood (not recorded which). All receptors derive from a woman in her twenties or thirties who had recovered from COVID-19.

The chain uses TRBV19 and TRBJ1-2, with a weak D call TRBD1 (5 bases). Trimming left V 8 bases short and J 6 bases short, with 16 bases between. Germline assignment: CDR1 LNHDA and CDR2 SQIVND (reference sequence). The CDR3 loop spans 13 amino acids. In DNA, the CDR3 is TGTGCCAGTCACGATACAGGCGGTGATGGCTACACCTTC. Protein: CASHDTGGDGYTF.

V gene TRBV7-9 combines with J gene TRBJ2-1; D may be TRBD1 (5 bases). V lost 1 base and J lost 6, with 13 bases in between. The CDR3 covers 15 residues. Germline CDR1 reads SEHNR; CDR2 reads FQNEAQ (reference sequence). CDR3 in amino acids: CASSLDRTRPNEQFF. The CDR3 DNA is TGTGCCAGCAGCTTAGATCGGACAAGGCCCAATGAGCAGTTCTTC.

This clone has just one count. The rearrangement uses TRBV5-1 and TRBJ2-2; 8 bases are a match to TRBD1. The CDR3 length is 16 residues. CDR1 and CDR2 (germline): SGHRS, YFSETQ. Trimming at V came to 2 bases and at J to 5 bases, leaving 8 bases not matched to a gene. CDR3 loop: CASSFLGQGWTGELFF. In DNA, the CDR3 is TGCGCCAGCAGCTTCCTTGGACAGGGCTGGACCGGGGAGCTGTTTTTT.

The CDR3 DNA reads TGTGCCGGGCAAGCAGGGGCCGGGGAGCTGTTTTTT. It encodes CAGQAGAGELFF. This rearrangement joins TRBV7-9 to TRBJ2-2; D perhaps matches TRBD1 (6 bases). Trimming pared 11 bases from V and 6 bases from J, leaving 13 bases between. The germline CDR1 and CDR2 sequences are SEHNR and FQNEAQ (reference sequence). This CDR3 contains 12 residues.

This clone was recorded a few times. The J gene is TRBJ1-5, the V gene TRBV28; D might be TRBD1 (5 bases). The CDR3 runs 14 residues. The germline V and J ends were trimmed by 3 bases and 7 bases, with 13 bases remaining between them. Germline-derived CDR1 and CDR2 are MDHEN and SYDVKM. CDR3 protein: CASSFRVREQPQHF. The CDR3 DNA follows: TGTGCCAGCAGTTTCAGGGTCCGGGAGCAGCCCCAGCATTTT.

The chain employs TRBV6-5 and TRBJ2-7; TRBD1 matches 7 bases. Looked up from germline, CDR1 is MNHEY and CDR2 is SVGAGI. V lost 3 bases to trimming and J lost 3 bases; unmatched junction nucleotides: 8. The CDR3 length is 15 residues. CDR3 bases: TGTGCCAGCAGTTATAATGGGCAGGGGGACTACGAGCAGTACTTC. It translates to CASSYNGQGDYEQYF.

The chain has TRBV6-9 and TRBJ2-5; possible D gene TRBD2, 5 bases. This CDR3 has 16 residues. The V and J ends lost 5 bases and 2 bases respectively, with 18 bases between them. Germline lookup yields CDR1 MNHGY and CDR2 SVAAGI. The CDR3 loop is CASSRVSEGLQETQYF. In DNA form, the CDR3 reads TGTGCCAGCAGTCGGGTCTCCGAGGGTCTTCAAGAGACCCAGTACTTC.

This clone was seen a handful of times. The J gene is TRBJ2-5, the V gene TRBV7-2, with a possible D match to TRBD2 (5 bases). This CDR3 region has 16 residues. Per the germline V gene, CDR1 is SGHTA and CDR2 is FQGNSA. Trimming removed 1 base from V and 0 bases from J, with 12 bases in between. For the CDR3, the DNA is TGTGCCAGCAGCTTAGTCGGGGTGGGGTACCAAGAGACCCAGTACTTC. Encoded protein: CASSLVGVGYQETQYF.